The present TCR beta chain was sequenced within a study of blood T cells in healthy people across ages. Study-wide findings and caveats: Per million T cells, TCR beta diversity dropped roughly linearly as age increased.

With regard to this clonotype: Its antigen is still unknown.

Then a second PCR, running roughly 6 to 12 cycles, was carried out with a sample-barcoded 5' primer and a J-beta primer mix. TCRdb recomputed calls from the 5' RACE reads with MiXCR, one row per CDR3 protein. Of 630,000 or so distinct CDR3 sequences listed, roughly 30% are singletons. They isolated at least 7 million PBMCs from each sample. Samples each yielded at least 6 micrograms of total RNA. The CDR3 is made up of 16 amino acids. Germline V CDR1 and CDR2: MNHEY, SVGAGI. This chain links TRBV6-5 with TRBJ2-4, with 12 positions matching TRBD2. The last part of the DNA fits TRBJ2-7 better; the J call may be wrong. This clonotype was sampled from an elderly woman in good health. Sequenced sample: blood. The CDR3 DNA follows: TGTGCCAGCAGTTACTCGACTAGCGGGAGTTTCGACGAGCAGTACTTC. Protein: CASSYSTSGSFDEQYF.